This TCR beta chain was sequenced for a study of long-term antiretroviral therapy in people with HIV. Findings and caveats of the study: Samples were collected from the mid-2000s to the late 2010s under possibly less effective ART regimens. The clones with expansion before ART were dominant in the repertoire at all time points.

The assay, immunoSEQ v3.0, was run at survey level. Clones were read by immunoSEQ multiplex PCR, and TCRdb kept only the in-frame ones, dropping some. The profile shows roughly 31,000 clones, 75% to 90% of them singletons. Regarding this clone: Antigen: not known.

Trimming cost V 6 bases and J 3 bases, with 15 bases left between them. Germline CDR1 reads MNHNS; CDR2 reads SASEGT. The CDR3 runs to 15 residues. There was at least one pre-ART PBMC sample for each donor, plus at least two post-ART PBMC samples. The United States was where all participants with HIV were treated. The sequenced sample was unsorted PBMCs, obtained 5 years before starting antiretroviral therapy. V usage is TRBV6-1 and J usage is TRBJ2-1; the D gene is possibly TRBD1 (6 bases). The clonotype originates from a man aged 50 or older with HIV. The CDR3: CASSRQGQGYNEQFF. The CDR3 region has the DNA TGTGCCAGCAGCCGCCAGGGACAAGGCTACAATGAGCAGTTCTTC.